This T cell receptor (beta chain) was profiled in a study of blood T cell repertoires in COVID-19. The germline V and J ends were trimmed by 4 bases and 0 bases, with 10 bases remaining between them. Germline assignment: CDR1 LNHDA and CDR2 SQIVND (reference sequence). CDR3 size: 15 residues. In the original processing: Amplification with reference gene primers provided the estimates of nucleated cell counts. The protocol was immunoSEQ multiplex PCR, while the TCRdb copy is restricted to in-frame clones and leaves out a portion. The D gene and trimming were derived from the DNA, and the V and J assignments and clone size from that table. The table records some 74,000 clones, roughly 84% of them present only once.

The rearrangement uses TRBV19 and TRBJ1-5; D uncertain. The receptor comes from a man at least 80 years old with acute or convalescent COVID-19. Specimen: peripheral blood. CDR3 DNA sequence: TGTGCCAGTAGTAGGACGGGATATAGCAATCAGCCCCAGCATTTT. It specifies CASSRTGYSNQPQHF.